This T cell receptor beta chain was documented in a study of CD8+ T cells in alopecia areata (dated by TCRdb to the late 2010s). Background on the whole study: To study T cell clonal expansion in alopecia areata, the researchers applied high-throughput TCRbeta sequencing to both the C3H/HeJ mouse model and human patients. Human TCRbeta sequencing covered scalp tissue and sorted CD4+ and CD8+ peripheral blood T cells from patchy and totalis/universalis alopecia areata patients and healthy controls. Scalp clonality was compared among normal scalp (n=4), patchy alopecia areata scalp (n=8), and alopecia totalis/universalis scalp (n=8). RNA came from the PAXgene miRNA kit for fixed scalp, the miRNeasy kit for PBMCs, and the RNeasy kit for mouse skin. Amplification of TCRbeta CDR3 regions was done by immunoSEQ multiplex PCR using 35 Vbeta forward primers and 13 Jbeta reverse primers.

This clone was detected only once. The clone's antigen remains unknown. No quality values exist for individual bases; no much larger clone is one base distant. Results and caveats for the whole study, not just this receptor: Compared with mice, TCR sequences shared between patients were less clear, possibly partly because of HLA diversity across the patient population. Lesional scalp, especially in alopecia totalis/universalis, showed higher clonality and more expanded CD8+ clones than normal scalp, suggesting antigenic drive. Unlike mouse skin, which is dominated by gammadelta T cells, normal human skin has resident alphabeta T cells that are also sequenced, and this complicates analysis of the scalp TCR repertoire.

The library was built by means of the immunoSEQ multiplex PCR assay. RNA was extracted from all samples and reverse transcribed into cDNA, which served as template for TCR sequencing. SuperScript III was used for first-strand cDNA synthesis, primed with a 2:1 mix of oligo-dT and random hexamers. A synthetic immune receptor repertoire was used to assess amplification bias, and residual bias was removed computationally. As for the authors' bioinformatics: Raw reads were preprocessed to remove errors, and CDR3 was defined by IMGT conventions from the conserved cysteine to phenylalanine. Clonality was computed by normalizing Shannon entropy by log2 of the number of productive unique TCRs and subtracting the result from 1. Whether each scalp clone was CD4 or CD8 was inferred by checking scalp TCRbeta sequences against the CD4 and CD8 repertoires from sorted blood. TCRdb took over this immuneACCESS table, retaining in-frame rearrangements with V and J assigned. Such tables are incomplete; in checked studies, under half of the missing clones stem from an unresolved V gene, and the remainder is unexplained. V and J calls and clone size come straight from that table; D and trimming were deduced from the DNA. Present in this sample are roughly 64,000 clones, roughly two fifths of which were seen just once. The ten biggest clones cover around 54% of the sample.

Lesional scalp punch biopsies and peripheral blood were collected from alopecia areata patients. PBMCs were separated by density centrifugation and stained for CD3, CD4 and CD8, after which CD4+ and CD8+ T cells were sorted on a FACSAria. Alopecia areata patients who were not treated were recruited through a multicenter biomarker study. For about 5 biomarker-study patients, blood CD8+ T cells were further sorted into NKG2D-low and NKG2D-high fractions. The germline ends are 13 bases apart after V is trimmed by 1 base and J by 8 bases. The CDR3 spans 14 residues, from the cysteine through the phenylalanine. Just CDR3 DNA is preserved here, 42 bases in frame from base 1. Via the germline V gene, CDR1 is SGHDT and CDR2 YYEEEE.

The receptor was derived from a human donor with alopecia areata. This sequence uses TRBV5-6 and TRBJ1-3, with the D segment identity uncertain. The sequenced sample was NKG2D-low CD8+ T cells sorted from blood. In the paper's terms, the cell subset or site label means: sorted CD8+ NKG2D-low blood T cells. This receptor has the CDR3 CASSLHPDPHTIYF. The bases read TGTGCCAGCAGCTTGCACCCAGACCCTCACACCATATATTTT.